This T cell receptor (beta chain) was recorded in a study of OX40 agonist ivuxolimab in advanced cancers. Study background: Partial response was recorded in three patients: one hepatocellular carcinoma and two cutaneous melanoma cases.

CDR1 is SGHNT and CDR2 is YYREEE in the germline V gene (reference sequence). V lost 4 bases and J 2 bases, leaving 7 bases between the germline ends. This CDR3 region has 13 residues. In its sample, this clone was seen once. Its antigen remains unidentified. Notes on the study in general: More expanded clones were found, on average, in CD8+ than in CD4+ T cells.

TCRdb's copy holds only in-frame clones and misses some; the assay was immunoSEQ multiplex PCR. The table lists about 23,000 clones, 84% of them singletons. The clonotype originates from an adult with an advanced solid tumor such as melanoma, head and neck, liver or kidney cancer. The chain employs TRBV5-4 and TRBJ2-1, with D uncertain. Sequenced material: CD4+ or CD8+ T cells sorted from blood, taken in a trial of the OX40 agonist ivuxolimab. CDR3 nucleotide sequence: TGTGCCAGCAGCGACGGTGCCTACAATGAGCAGTTCTTC. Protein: CASSDGAYNEQFF.